This TCR beta chain is drawn from a study of T cells after yellow fever vaccination. Regarding the study as a whole: Clones from primary vaccination mostly reappeared after the booster (approximately 96% CD4, over 85% CD8).

Many counts were recorded for this clonotype. Its cognate antigen is unknown. A 5'RACE template-switching step, the method used to make TCR cDNA, added a universal primer site and UMIs. Each CDR3 protein gets one entry after TCRdb re-called the 5' RACE reads with MiXCR. The profile shows hundreds of thousands of distinct CDR3 sequences, more than 3% of them singletons. The CDR3 is 16 residues long. Trimming stripped 5 bases from V and 7 bases from J, with 18 bases between. Germline CDR1 MNHEY, CDR2 SVGAGI. This clonotype was obtained from a man aged 18 to 30 who received the YFV17D yellow fever vaccine. The sample in question was PBMCs, obtained on the day of the yellow fever booster vaccination. V is TRBV6-5 and J is TRBJ1-6; D unclear. The DNA for the CDR3 is TGTGCCAGCAGTATCTTACCTCGGGCGGGGAATTCACCCCTCCACTTT. Translating gives CASSILPRAGNSPLHF.